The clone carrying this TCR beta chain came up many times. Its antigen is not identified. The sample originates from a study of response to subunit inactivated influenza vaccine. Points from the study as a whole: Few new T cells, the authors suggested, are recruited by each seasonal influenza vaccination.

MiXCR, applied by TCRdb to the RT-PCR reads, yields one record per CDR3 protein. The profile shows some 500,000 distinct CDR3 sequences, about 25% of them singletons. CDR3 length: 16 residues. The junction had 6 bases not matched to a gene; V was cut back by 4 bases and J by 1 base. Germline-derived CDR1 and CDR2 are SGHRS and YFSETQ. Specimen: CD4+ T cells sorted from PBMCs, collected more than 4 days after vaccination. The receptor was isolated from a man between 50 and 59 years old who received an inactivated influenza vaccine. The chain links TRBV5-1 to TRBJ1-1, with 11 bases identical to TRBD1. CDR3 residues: CASSQGQGGRNTEAFF. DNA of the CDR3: TGCGCCAGCAGCCAGGGACAGGGGGGGCGGAACACTGAAGCTTTCTTT.